The clone carrying this TCR beta chain is labeled medium-sized (0.01 to 0.1%) based on frequency. CDR1 is MDHEN, CDR2 SYDVKM, per germline. The CDR3 contains 16 residues. Each TRB cDNA library was prepared by 5' RACE (with UMI labels). From the 5' RACE reads, TCRdb lists one entry per CDR3 protein and no DNA. This sample contains around 48,000 distinct CDR3 sequences. This sample is drawn from a study of CXCR3-negative and CXCR3-positive naive CD8 T cells. This sequence originates from a human donor in good health. Some clones in this sample may be carry-over from other donors' samples. The chain joins TRBV28 to TRBJ2-2; TCRdb indicates TRBD1, and absent DNA this call remains unverified. Sequencing was carried out using memory CD8+ T cells from blood. The chain's CDR3 is CASSRNDRENTGELFF. Complete variable domain (other parts from reference TRBV28 and TRBJ2-2): DVKVTQSSRYLVKRTGEKVFLECVQDMDHENMFWYRQDPGLGLRLIYFSYDVKMKEKGDIPEGYSVSREKKERFSLILESASTNQTSMYLCASSRNDRENTGELFFGEGSRLTVL.